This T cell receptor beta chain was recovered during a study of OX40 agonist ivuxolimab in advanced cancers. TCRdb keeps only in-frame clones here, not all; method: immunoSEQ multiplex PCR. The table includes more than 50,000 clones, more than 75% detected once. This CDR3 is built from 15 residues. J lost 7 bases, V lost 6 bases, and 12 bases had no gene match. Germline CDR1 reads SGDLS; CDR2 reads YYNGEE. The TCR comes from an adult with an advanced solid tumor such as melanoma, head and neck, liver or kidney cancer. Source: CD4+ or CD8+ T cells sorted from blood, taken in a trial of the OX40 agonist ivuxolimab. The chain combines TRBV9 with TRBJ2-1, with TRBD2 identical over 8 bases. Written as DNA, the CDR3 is TGTGCCAGCAAGCCGGTAGCGGGAACCGGGAATGAGCAGTTCTTC. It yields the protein CASKPVAGTGNEQFF.